The 27 T cell receptor beta chains below come from one sample, sequenced in a study of T-cell memory formation after mild COVID-19. One entry per CDR3 protein results from TCRdb running MiXCR on the 5' RACE reads. The sample lists about 15,000 distinct CDR3 sequences; 20% to 25% were seen once. The sequencing sample was made of PBMCs or a T cell subset sorted from them (not recorded which). The receptors derive from a man aged 18 to 30 who had mild COVID-19 (a few samples of this study predate the infection). Cell type and time point are not known.

At least ten counts were recorded for this clonotype. The genes are TRBV4-3 and TRBJ2-7; TRBD1 matches 8 bases. J was trimmed by 3 bases and V by 0 bases; bases with no gene match: 4. There are 15 residues in the CDR3. Germline V CDR1 and CDR2: LGHNA, YSLEER. The CDR3 sequence: CASSQDPGGDYEQYF. The CDR3 nucleotides read TGCGCCAGCAGCCAAGACCCAGGGGGCGACTACGAGCAGTACTTC.

This clonotype was detected ten times or more. This rearrangement joins TRBV7-9 to TRBJ2-4, with D possibly being TRBD2 (5 bases). V was trimmed by 4 bases and J by 0 bases, leaving 13 bases between them. The length of the CDR3 is 16 residues. Germline V gives CDR1 SEHNR, CDR2 FQNEAQ (reference sequence). The CDR3 here is CASSSRAGSAKNIQYF. Here the CDR3 DNA reads TGTGCCAGCAGCTCCCGTGCGGGTTCAGCCAAAAACATTCAGTACTTC.

This clonotype showed up many times. The chain joins TRBV21-1 to TRBJ1-3; TRBD1, the table's D call, was not compared with the DNA. TRBV21-1 is a pseudogene locus. The CDR3 length is 16 residues. DNA for the CDR3: TGTGCCAGCAGAGAGACAGGGTCGACCTCTGGAAACACCATATATTTT. This gives the protein CASRETGSTSGNTIYF.

This clonotype has ten or more counts. The rearrangement uses TRBV27 and TRBJ2-1, with TRBD1 identical over 10 bases. Germline V lookup: CDR1 MNHEY, CDR2 SMNVEV (reference sequence). J gave up 3 bases and V 7 bases, and 6 bases lay outside the gene matches. The CDR3 sequence is 15 residues long. CDR3 in amino acids: CASNDRGRSYNEQFF. DNA for the CDR3: TGTGCCAGCAACGACAGGGGGCGTAGCTACAATGAGCAGTTCTTC.

This clonotype was recorded at least ten times. The V call is TRBV6-6, the J call TRBJ2-7; D not resolved. Germline CDR1 is MNHNY and CDR2 is SVGAGI (reference sequence). Trimming took 8 bases from V and 6 from J, leaving 23 bases between them. This CDR3 has 15 residues. CDR3 sequence: CASGDTWSLSGEQYF. CDR3 nucleotides: TGTGCCAGCGGAGATACGTGGTCGCTATCCGGCGAGCAGTACTTC.

The gene calls are TRBV12-3 or TRBV12-4 and TRBJ1-1; D not resolved. The CDR3 sequence is 14 residues long. Trimming pared 3 bases from V and 1 base from J, leaving 9 bases between. The CDR3 coding sequence is TGTGCCAGCAGTTTTTACACAGCGAACACTGAAGCTTTCTTT. Translating it yields CASSFYTANTEAFF.

This clonotype was seen ten or more times. The chain couples TRBV5-1 to TRBJ1-2, with 8 bases that match TRBD1. V gave up 3 bases and J gave up 8 bases; unmatched junction bases: 6. This CDR3 has 13 residues. Germline V CDR1 and CDR2: SGHRS, YFSETQ. As DNA, the CDR3 is TGCGCCAGCAGCTCGACAGGGGCGGTAGGCTACACCTTC. Translation: CASSSTGAVGYTF.

This clonotype appeared many times. V is TRBV28 and J is TRBJ2-7; either TRBD1 or TRBD2 may fit D (7 bases each). The CDR3 contains 16 residues. Trimming stripped 7 bases from V and 0 bases from J, with 19 bases between. Germline V CDR1 and CDR2: MDHEN, SYDVKM. The CDR3 sequence: CASNARQGLHSYEQYV. The CDR3 DNA follows: TGTGCCAGCAATGCACGACAGGGACTACACTCCTACGAGCAGTACGTC.

The chain employs TRBV12-3 or TRBV12-4 and TRBJ2-7, with TRBD2 identical over 7 bases. Germline trimming cut 3 bases from V and 3 bases from J; bases unmatched to any gene: 2. The CDR3 consists of 13 residues. The CDR3: CASSFGEGYEQYF. The CDR3 DNA sequence: TGTGCCAGCAGTTTCGGGGAGGGCTACGAGCAGTACTTC.

This clonotype appeared many times. The V call is TRBV5-1, the J call TRBJ1-1, with D uncertain. Germline V CDR1 and CDR2: SGHRS, YFSETQ. The V gene lost 0 bases and the J gene lost 4 bases, with 10 bases spanning the gap. CDR3 size: 14 residues. The DNA for the CDR3 is TGCGCCAGCAGCTTGGGTCGGGATGGCACTGAAGCTTTCTTT. This encodes CASSLGRDGTEAFF.

CDR3 sequence (DNA): TGTGCCAGCAGTTTATCGATGGGGGGAGAGACCCAGTACTTC. Its protein is CASSLSMGGETQYF. V usage is TRBV27 and J usage is TRBJ2-5, with TRBD2 as a possible D gene (6 bases). The germline V gene has CDR1 MNHEY and CDR2 SMNVEV (reference sequence). The V gene lost 0 bases and the J gene lost 4 bases, with 9 bases spanning the gap. The CDR3 is made up of 14 amino acids.

The chain employs TRBV7-9 and TRBJ2-7, with TRBD2 matching 9 bases. CDR1 is SEHNR and CDR2 is FQNEAQ in the germline V gene (reference sequence). CDR3 size: 15 residues. Trimming took 1 base from V and 2 from J; bases not matched to a gene: 3. For the CDR3, the DNA is TGTGCCAGCAGCTTAGGTAGCGGGGGTCCCTACGAGCAGTACTTC. Translation: CASSLGSGGPYEQYF.

Remarks on this clonotype: Since a much larger clone is just one base distant, this may be a read error. The chain couples TRBV6-5 to TRBJ1-6, with D possibly being TRBD1 (5 bases). This CDR3 is 19 amino acids long. Trimming removed 5 bases from V and 3 bases from J, with 23 bases in between. In germline, CDR1 is MNHEY, CDR2 SVGAGI. The CDR3 loop is CASSPGFEHSYGYNSPLHF. The CDR3 DNA is TGTGCCAGCAGTCCAGGGTTCGAACACTCCTATGGCTATAATTCACCCCTCCACTTT.

V is TRBV4-2 and J is TRBJ1-3; no clear D gene. Between the trimmed V and J ends, which lost 2 bases and 5 bases, there was a span of 16 bases. The CDR3 has 16 residues. The germline gives CDR1 LGHNA, CDR2 YNFKEQ. The CDR3 reads CASSQTTPGRRNTIYF. The CDR3 nucleotides are TGTGCCAGCAGCCAAACGACGCCGGGGAGAAGAAACACCATATATTTT.

This clonotype has more than one count but fewer than ten. The chain has TRBV9 and TRBJ1-1, with 9 bases identical to TRBD1. Trimming at V came to 4 bases and at J to 1 base, leaving 8 bases not matched to a gene. The germline V gene has CDR1 SGDLS and CDR2 YYNGEE. The CDR3 has 16 amino acids. CDR3 residues: CASSPYMGQGNTEAFF. CDR3 DNA sequence: TGTGCCAGCAGCCCGTACATGGGACAGGGGAACACTGAAGCTTTCTTT. Drawing the rest from reference TRBV9 and TRBJ1-1, the complete variable domain is DSGVTQTPKHLITATGQRVTLRCSPRSGDLSVYWYQQSLDQGLQFLIQYYNGEERAKGNILERFSAQQFPDLHSELNLSSLELGDSALYFCASSPYMGQGNTEAFFGQGTRLTVV.

The sample holds many counts of this clonotype. The rearrangement joins TRBV27 to TRBJ1-5, with 7 bases fitting TRBD1. With 4 bases clipped from V and 1 base from J, the junction kept 1 base outside the gene matches. Germline CDR1 reads MNHEY; CDR2 reads SMNVEV (reference sequence). This CDR3 contains 14 residues. CDR3 sequence (DNA): TGTGCCAGCAGTTCGGACAGGAGCAATCAGCCCCAGCATTTT. The encoded protein is CASSSDRSNQPQHF.

This clonotype was detected ten times or more. This chain links TRBV4-1 with TRBJ1-2, with D hard to call. This CDR3 has 14 residues. CDR1 is MGHRA, CDR2 YSYEKL, per germline. The V end lost 1 base, the J end lost 4 bases, and 10 bases lay between the germline ends. The CDR3 nucleotides read TGCGCCAGCAGCCAAGTGAAGCATTTCTATGGCTACACCTTC. Encoded protein: CASSQVKHFYGYTF.

This chain connects TRBV7-2 to TRBJ2-3; 12 nucleotides line up with TRBD2. This CDR3 has 17 residues. The V gene's germline CDR1 is SGHTA and CDR2 FQGNSA. Unmatched junction bases numbered 3, after V lost 1 base and J lost 1 base. The CDR3 sequence: CASSLVASGGGTDTQYF. The CDR3 DNA sequence: TGTGCCAGCAGCTTAGTAGCTAGCGGGGGGGGCACAGATACGCAGTATTTT. Drawing the rest from reference TRBV7-2 and TRBJ2-3, the complete variable domain is GAGVSQSPSNKVTEKGKDVELRCDPISGHTALYWYRQSLGQGLEFLIYFQGNSAPDKSGLPSDRFSAERTGGSVSTLTIQRTQQEDSAVYLCASSLVASGGGTDTQYFGPGTRLTVL.

This clonotype was observed a handful of times. The V call is TRBV7-2, the J call TRBJ2-5; D remains unclear. The germline V gene encodes CDR1 SGHTA and CDR2 FQGNSA. V lost 6 bases and J 5 bases, leaving 10 bases between the germline ends. The CDR3 has 12 amino acids. The CDR3 DNA reads TGTGCCAGCAGTACCAGGCAGGAGACCCAGTACTTC. Protein product: CASSTRQETQYF.

This clonotype was observed at least ten times. V usage is TRBV6-1 and J usage is TRBJ2-3, with 11 bases identical to TRBD2. The V and J ends lost 2 bases and 0 bases, in that order; junction bases with no gene match: 7. Germline V lookup: CDR1 MNHNS, CDR2 SASEGT. The CDR3 is 18 residues long. CDR3 residues: CASSELRTSGLSTDTQYF. CDR3 DNA: TGTGCCAGCAGTGAACTCCGGACTAGCGGGCTTAGCACAGATACGCAGTATTTT.

The table lists this clonotype with many counts. V usage is TRBV15 and J usage is TRBJ1-2; 7 bases align to TRBD1. Germline V gene sequence: CDR1 LNHNV, CDR2 YYDKDF (reference sequence). The CDR3 has 14 amino acids. The trim removed 5 bases at V and 8 bases at J, leaving 11 bases unmatched. The CDR3 bases are TGTGCCACCAGCGCCGGGACAGCTCTATGGGGCTACACCTTC. This encodes CATSAGTALWGYTF. The entire variable domain, with the rest obtained from reference TRBV15 and TRBJ1-2, is as follows: DAMVIQNPRYQVTQFGKPVTLSCSQTLNHNVMYWYQQKSSQAPKLLFHYYDKDFNNEADTPDNFQSRRPNTSFCFLDIRSPGLGDTAMYLCATSAGTALWGYTFGSGTRLTVV.

This clonotype was picked up a small number of times. The chain recombines TRBV10-1 with TRBJ2-1, with 10 nucleotides matching TRBD2. Germline CDR1 reads WNHNN; CDR2 reads SYGVQD (reference sequence). V shed 1 base, J shed 0 bases, and the junction held 6 bases outside the gene matches. There are 18 residues in the CDR3. In DNA form, the CDR3 reads TGCGCCAGCAGTGAGTATCCAGCGGGGGGGAGCTCCTACAATGAGCAGTTCTTC. Encoded protein: CASSEYPAGGSSYNEQFF.

The chain joins TRBV19 to TRBJ2-7; the match to TRBD2 covers 11 bases. This CDR3 has 13 residues. Germline assignment: CDR1 LNHDA and CDR2 SQIVND (reference sequence). V lost 8 bases to trimming and J lost 1 base; unmatched junction nucleotides: 1. The CDR3 DNA reads as TGTGCCAGTCGGACTAGCGGGTCCTACGAGCAGTACTTC. As protein: CASRTSGSYEQYF.

The chain is built from TRBV5-1 and TRBJ2-3; D is ambiguous. The ends were cut back, 4 bases at V and 2 bases at J, with 11 bases in the middle. Germline values: CDR1 SGHRS, CDR2 YFSETQ. CDR3 length: 14 amino acids. The CDR3 DNA is TGCGCCAGCAGCCTTATGGATAACACAGATACGCAGTATTTT. This encodes CASSLMDNTDTQYF.

This clonotype was picked up many times. The CDR3 region is CASSRSSGANVLTF. As DNA, the CDR3 is TGTGCCAGCAGCCGCAGCTCTGGGGCCAACGTCCTGACTTTC. The rearrangement joins TRBV14 to TRBJ2-6; D not resolved. Trimming left V 4 bases short and J 0 bases short, with 4 bases between. The CDR3 length is 14 residues. Germline-derived CDR1 and CDR2 are SGHDN and FVKESK.

The V call is TRBV6-5, the J call TRBJ2-5; 10 bases align to TRBD2. The J segment lost 3 bases and the V segment lost 2 bases, leaving 3 bases of the junction unmatched. Germline V gene sequence: CDR1 MNHEY, CDR2 SVGAGI. The CDR3 is 15 residues long. The CDR3 reads CASSYRSGGKETQYF. The DNA for the CDR3 is TGTGCCAGCAGTTACCGTAGCGGGGGGAAAGAGACCCAGTACTTC.

This chain uses TRBV5-1 with TRBJ2-5, with 7 nucleotides matching TRBD1. The CDR3 is made up of 14 amino acids. Germline loops: CDR1 SGHRS, CDR2 YFSETQ. V lost 4 bases, J lost 5 bases, and 8 bases stayed unmatched. CDR3 sequence reads: CASSRAGTVETQYF. For the CDR3, the DNA is TGCGCCAGCAGCAGAGCCGGGACAGTGGAGACCCAGTACTTC.